This T cell receptor beta chain was sequenced during a study of cytomegalovirus exposure and HLA in healthy donors. Vbeta (60) and Jbeta (13) primers were used in the PCR. Here immunoSEQ multiplex PCR was the method, and the copy in TCRdb shows in-frame clones only, minus some. The table has 75,000 to 100,000 clones, about 78% seen once; the top ten hold around 3%. The study's findings and limits: In a later analysis, DRB1 alleles had the most associated TCRs; HLA-C alleles the fewest. The authors assumed roughly uniform sequencing depth across donors for presence/absence analyses. TCR beta chain V- and J-gene trimming was linked, in a later analysis, to a missense variant in DCLRE1C.

About this clone: Its antigen is as yet unknown.

The sample taken for sequencing was PBMCs. This clonotype originated in a man between 40 and 49 years old in good health and CMV-seronegative.

The CDR3 sequence is CASSPTPGQRNTEAFF. CDR3 DNA: TGCGCCAGCAGCCCAACCCCGGGACAGCGGAACACTGAAGCTTTCTTT. This chain joins TRBV5-1 and TRBJ1-1, with 7 bases fitting TRBD1. J lost 1 base, V lost 4 bases, and 10 bases had no gene match. The CDR3 is 16 residues long. Germline lookup yields CDR1 SGHRS and CDR2 YFSETQ.